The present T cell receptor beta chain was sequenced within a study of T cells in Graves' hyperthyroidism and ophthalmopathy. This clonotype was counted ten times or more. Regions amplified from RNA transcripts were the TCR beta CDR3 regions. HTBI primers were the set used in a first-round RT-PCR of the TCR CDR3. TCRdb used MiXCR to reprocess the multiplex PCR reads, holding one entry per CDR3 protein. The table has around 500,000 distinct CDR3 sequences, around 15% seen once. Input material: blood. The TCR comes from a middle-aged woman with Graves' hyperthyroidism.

CDR3 in amino acids: CASSPLVVNGYTF. The DNA of the CDR3 is TGTGCCAGCAGCCCCCTGGTAGTAAATGGCTACACCTTC. The chain is built from TRBV11-2 and TRBJ1-2; D is undetermined. V lost 5 bases to trimming and J lost 6 bases, with 13 bases between them. Germline assignment: CDR1 SGHAT and CDR2 FQNNGV. This CDR3 is 13 amino acids long.